This T cell receptor (beta chain) was captured in a study of beta chain features in type 1 diabetes. Reverse transcription of all isolated RNA meant that expressed TCRB transcripts were sequenced. Some clones are missing from TCRdb's copy, which holds only in-frame ones; the method was immunoSEQ multiplex PCR. The repertoire holds fewer than 350,000 clones, with over 12% as singletons. There are a few counts of this clone. The antigen is not known. The sample holds other DNA sequences that translate to the same CDR3. Germline V gene data show CDR1 as SEHNR and CDR2 as FQNEAQ (reference sequence). The CDR3 is 13 residues long. Trimming cost V 0 bases and J 7 bases, with 10 bases left between them. Overall study results and limits: The study found moderately but significantly shorter TCRB CDR3s in all four CD4+ subsets of Type 1 diabetes patients.

J is TRBJ2-7 and V is TRBV7-9, with a tentative D call TRBD2 (5 bases). The sequence was collected from a man younger than 35 with type 1 diabetes. The source material was naive CD4+ T cells from blood. CDR3 protein: CASSLAGEGEQYF. The CDR3 nucleotides read TGTGCCAGCAGCTTAGCCGGCGAGGGTGAGCAGTACTTC. Full variable domain (rest looked up from reference TRBV7-9 and TRBJ2-7): DTGVSQNPRHKITKRGQNVTFRCDPISEHNRLYWYRQTLGQGPEFLTYFQNEAQLEKSRLLSDRFSAERPKGSFSTLEIQRTEQGDSAMYLCASSLAGEGEQYFGPGTRLTVT.